This T cell receptor (beta chain) was sequenced in a study of control samples from healthy donors and cancer patients. Some clones are missing from TCRdb's copy, which holds only in-frame ones; the method was immunoSEQ multiplex PCR. The data contain about 410,000 clones, approximately 92% of them singletons. Germline-derived CDR1 and CDR2 are MNHEY and SVGEGT. V was shortened by 2 bases and J by 3 bases, with 8 bases between the two germline ends. CDR3 length: 14 residues. This sequence was found in a man aged 35 to 55 with head and neck cancer. The sequenced material came from PBMCs. This chain uses TRBV6-2 or TRBV6-3 with TRBJ1-5; D is possibly TRBD1 (5 bases). The CDR3, as DNA: TGTGCCAGCAGTTACCAGGGAACCAATCAGCCCCAGCATTTT. This codes for CASSYQGTNQPQHF.